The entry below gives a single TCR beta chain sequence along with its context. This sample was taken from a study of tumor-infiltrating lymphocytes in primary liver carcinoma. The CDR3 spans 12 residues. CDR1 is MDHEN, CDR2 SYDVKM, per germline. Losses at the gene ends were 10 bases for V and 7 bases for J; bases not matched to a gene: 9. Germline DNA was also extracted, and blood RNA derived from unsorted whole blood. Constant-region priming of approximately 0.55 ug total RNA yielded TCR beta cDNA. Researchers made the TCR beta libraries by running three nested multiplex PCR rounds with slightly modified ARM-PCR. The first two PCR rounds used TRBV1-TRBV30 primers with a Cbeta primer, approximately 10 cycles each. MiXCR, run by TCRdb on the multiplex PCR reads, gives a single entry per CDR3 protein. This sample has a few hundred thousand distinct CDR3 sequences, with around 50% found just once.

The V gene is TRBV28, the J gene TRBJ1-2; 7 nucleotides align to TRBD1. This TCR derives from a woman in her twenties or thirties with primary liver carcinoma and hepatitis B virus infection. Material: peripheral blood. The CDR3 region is CAIRGQDIGYTF. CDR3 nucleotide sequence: TGTGCCATCAGAGGACAGGATATTGGCTACACCTTC.